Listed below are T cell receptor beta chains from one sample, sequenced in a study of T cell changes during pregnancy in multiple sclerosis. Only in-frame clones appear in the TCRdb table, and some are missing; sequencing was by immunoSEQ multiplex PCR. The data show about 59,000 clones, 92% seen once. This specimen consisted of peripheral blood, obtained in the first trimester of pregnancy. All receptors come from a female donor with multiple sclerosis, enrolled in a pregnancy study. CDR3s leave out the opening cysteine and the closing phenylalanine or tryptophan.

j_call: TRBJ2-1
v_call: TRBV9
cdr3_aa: ASSAKLSGIWNEQF

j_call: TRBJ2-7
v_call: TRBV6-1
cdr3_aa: ASSEASGSSYEQY

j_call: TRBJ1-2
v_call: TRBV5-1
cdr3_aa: ASSQGTGNYGYT

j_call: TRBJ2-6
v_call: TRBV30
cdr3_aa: AWRGDSGANVLT

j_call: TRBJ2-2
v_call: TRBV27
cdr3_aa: ASSPGRTKTGELF

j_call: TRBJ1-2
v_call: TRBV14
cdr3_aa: ASSQTPGQGQLGA

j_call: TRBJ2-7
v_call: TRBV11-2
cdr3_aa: ASSLDLRLAGVYEQY

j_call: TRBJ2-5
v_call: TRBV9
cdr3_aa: ASSVGPRGQETQY

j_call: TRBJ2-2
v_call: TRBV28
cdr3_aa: ASRVTQGSVANTGELF

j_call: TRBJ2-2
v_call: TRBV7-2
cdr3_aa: ASSLDFAGTDTGELF

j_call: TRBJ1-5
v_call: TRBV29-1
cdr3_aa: SVEQGSNQPQH

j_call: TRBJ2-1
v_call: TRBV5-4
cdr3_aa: ASSLPRLLSGPRGEQF

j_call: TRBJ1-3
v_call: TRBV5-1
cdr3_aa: ASSLWDRGTGNTIY

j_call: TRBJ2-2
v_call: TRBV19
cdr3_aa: ASSIVVVAGYTGELF

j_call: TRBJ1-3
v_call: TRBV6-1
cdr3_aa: ASSPGGTGNTIY

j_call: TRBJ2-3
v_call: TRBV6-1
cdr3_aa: ASRTGRGGTDTQY

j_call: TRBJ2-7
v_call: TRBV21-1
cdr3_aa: ASSKVNGGTGLYEQY

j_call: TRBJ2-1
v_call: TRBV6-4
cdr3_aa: ASSATGTEQF

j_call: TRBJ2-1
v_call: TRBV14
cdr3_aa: ASSHGQYNEQF

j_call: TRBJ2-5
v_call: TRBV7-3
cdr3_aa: ASSVTGTAGEQY

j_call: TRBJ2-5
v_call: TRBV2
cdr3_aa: ASSGRSGIETQY

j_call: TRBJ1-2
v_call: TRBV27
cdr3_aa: ASSIDAGVSGYT

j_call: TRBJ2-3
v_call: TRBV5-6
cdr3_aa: ASSTFLGQGLTDTQY

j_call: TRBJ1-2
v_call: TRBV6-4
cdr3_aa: ASSDSPGGFYGYT

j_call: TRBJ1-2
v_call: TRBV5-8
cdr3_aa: ASSLARKASYT

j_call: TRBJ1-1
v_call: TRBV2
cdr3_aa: ASEPLRQDEAF

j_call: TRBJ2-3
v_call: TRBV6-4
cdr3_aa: ASSDSLSTDTQY

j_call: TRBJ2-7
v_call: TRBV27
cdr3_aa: ASSPAAGGSEQY

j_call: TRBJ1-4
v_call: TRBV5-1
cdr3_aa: ASKLTGGTTNEKLF

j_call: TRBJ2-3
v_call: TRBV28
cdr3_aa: ASSTGRGAASSGTQY

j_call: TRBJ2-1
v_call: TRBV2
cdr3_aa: ASKLAGGGYNEQF

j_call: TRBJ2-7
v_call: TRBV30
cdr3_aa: AWSSDRGVGYEQY

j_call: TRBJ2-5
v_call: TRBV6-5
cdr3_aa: ASSPTRIQETQY

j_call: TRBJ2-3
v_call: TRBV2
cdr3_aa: ASPGRTSGTDTQY

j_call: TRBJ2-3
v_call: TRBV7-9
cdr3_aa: ASSQEMGTGPDTQY

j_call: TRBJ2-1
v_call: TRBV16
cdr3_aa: ASSRWTSGGNEQF

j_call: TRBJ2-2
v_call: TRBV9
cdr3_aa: ASSDDRGSSGELF

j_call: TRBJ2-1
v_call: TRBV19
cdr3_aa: ASSTDWPEQF

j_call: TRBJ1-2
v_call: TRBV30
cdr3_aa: AWSVQGVYGYT

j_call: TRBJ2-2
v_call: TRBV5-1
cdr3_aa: ASSFLTGRNTGELF

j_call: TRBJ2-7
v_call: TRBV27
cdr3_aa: ASSSAGVRMREQY

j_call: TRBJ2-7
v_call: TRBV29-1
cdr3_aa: SAWDSSYEQY

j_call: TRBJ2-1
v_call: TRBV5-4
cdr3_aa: ASTPPGSKGHEQF

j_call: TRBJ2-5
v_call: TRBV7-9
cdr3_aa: ASSISWSPIQETQY

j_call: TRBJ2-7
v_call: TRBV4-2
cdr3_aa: ASSQEVGDRAYEQY

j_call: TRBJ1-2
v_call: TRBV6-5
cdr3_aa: ASRSITGIYGYT

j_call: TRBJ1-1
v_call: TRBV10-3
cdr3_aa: AISDLAPEGEAF

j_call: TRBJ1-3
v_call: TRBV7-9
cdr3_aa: ASGSRGSGNTIY